This TCR beta chain comes out of a study of OX40 agonist ivuxolimab in advanced cancers. The protocol was immunoSEQ multiplex PCR, while the TCRdb copy is restricted to in-frame clones and leaves out a portion. The table lists some 19,000 clones, less than 90% of them singletons. V was pared by 6 bases and J by 2 bases, with 11 bases between. The CDR3 is 13 amino acids. CDR1 is MNHEY and CDR2 is SMNVEV in the germline V gene (reference sequence). The TCR was taken from an adult with an advanced solid tumor such as melanoma, head and neck, liver or kidney cancer. This chain uses TRBV27 with TRBJ2-7; D is uncertain. The sequences come from CD4+ or CD8+ T cells sorted from blood, collected in a trial of the OX40 agonist ivuxolimab. The CDR3 DNA follows: TGTGCCAGCAGCCAAGGCAGGACCTACGAGCAGTACTTC. This translates into CASSQGRTYEQYF.